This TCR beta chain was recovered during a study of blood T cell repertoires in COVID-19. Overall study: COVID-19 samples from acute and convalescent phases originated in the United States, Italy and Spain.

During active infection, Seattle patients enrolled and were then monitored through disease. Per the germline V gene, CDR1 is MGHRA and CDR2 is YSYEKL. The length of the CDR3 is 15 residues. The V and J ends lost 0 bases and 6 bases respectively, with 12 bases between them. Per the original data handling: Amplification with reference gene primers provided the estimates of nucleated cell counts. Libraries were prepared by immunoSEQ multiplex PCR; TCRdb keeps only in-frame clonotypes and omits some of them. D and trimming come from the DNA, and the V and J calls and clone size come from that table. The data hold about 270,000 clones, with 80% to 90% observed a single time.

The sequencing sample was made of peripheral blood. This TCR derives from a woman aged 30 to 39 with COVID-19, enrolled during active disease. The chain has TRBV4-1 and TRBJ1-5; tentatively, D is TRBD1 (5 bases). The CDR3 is CASSQDPRGSQPQHF. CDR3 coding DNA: TGCGCCAGCAGCCAAGATCCTCGGGGGAGTCAGCCCCAGCATTTT.